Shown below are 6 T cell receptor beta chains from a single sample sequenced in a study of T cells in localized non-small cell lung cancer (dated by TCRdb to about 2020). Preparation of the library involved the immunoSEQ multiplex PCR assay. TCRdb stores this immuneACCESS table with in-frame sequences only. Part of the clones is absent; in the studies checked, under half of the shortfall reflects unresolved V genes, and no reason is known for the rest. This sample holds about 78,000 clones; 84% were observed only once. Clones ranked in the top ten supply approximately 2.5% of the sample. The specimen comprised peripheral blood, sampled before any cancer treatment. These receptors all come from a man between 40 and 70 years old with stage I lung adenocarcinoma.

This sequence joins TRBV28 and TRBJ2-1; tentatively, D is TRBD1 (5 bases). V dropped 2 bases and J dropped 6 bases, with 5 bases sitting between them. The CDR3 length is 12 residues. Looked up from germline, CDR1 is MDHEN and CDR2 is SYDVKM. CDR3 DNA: TGTGCCAGCAGTTTACAGGGCAATGAGCAGTTCTTC. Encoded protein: CASSLQGNEQFF. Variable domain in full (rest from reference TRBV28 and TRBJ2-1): DVKVTQSSRYLVKRTGEKVFLECVQDMDHENMFWYRQDPGLGLRLIYFSYDVKMKEKGDIPEGYSVSREKKERFSLILESASTNQTSMYLCASSLQGNEQFFGPGTRLTVL.

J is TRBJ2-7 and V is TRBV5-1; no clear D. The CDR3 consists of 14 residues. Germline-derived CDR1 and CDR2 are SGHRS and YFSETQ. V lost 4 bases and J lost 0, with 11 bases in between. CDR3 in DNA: TGCGCCAGCAGCCTGGACCTGAGCTCCTACGAGCAGTACTTC. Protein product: CASSLDLSSYEQYF.

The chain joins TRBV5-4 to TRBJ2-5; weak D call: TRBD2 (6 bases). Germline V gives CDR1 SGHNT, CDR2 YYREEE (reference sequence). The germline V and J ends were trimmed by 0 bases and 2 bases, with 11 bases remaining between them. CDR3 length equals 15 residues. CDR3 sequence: CASSLATAGQETQYF. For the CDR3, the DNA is TGTGCCAGCAGCTTGGCCACAGCGGGTCAAGAGACCCAGTACTTC.

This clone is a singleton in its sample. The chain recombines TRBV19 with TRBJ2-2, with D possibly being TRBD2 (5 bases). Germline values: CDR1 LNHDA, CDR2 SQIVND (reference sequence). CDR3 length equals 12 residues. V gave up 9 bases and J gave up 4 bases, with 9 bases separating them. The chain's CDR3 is CASEGFTGELFF. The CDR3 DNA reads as TGTGCCAGCGAGGGTTTCACCGGGGAGCTGTTTTTT.

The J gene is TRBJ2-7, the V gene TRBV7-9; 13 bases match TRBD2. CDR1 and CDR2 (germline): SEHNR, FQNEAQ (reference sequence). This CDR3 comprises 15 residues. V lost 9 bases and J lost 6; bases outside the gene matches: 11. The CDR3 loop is CARKNGLAGAREQYF. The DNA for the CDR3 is TGTGCCAGAAAAAATGGACTAGCGGGAGCACGCGAGCAGTACTTC. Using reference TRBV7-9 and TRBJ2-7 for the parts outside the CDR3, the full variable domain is DTGVSQNPRHKITKRGQNVTFRCDPISEHNRLYWYRQTLGQGPEFLTYFQNEAQLEKSRLLSDRFSAERPKGSFSTLEIQRTEQGDSAMYLCARKNGLAGAREQYFGPGTRLTVT.

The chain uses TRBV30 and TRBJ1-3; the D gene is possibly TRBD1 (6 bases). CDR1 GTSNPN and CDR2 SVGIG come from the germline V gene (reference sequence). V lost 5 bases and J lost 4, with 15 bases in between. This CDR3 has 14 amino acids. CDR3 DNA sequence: TGTGCCTGGGACCCGGGCACAGGGGGAAACACCATATATTTT. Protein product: CAWDPGTGGNTIYF.